This T cell receptor (beta chain) was captured by sequencing in a study of blood T cell repertoires in COVID-19. Study background: Collection of acute and convalescent COVID-19 samples took place in the United States, Italy and Spain. The cDNA or gDNA used as material had been derived from T cells, B-cell-depleted T cells, or PBMCs.

This clone appeared a single time. As originally analysed: From reference gene primer amplification, estimates of nucleated cell counts were derived. Method: immunoSEQ multiplex PCR; TCRdb's copy keeps in-frame clones and lacks some. V and J calls and clone size follow that table, whereas D and trimming were derived from the DNA. The sample holds roughly 230,000 clones, around 89% seen once. The germline V and J ends were trimmed by 0 bases and 3 bases, with 8 bases remaining between them. CDR3 length: 15 residues. Germline CDR1 and CDR2: SGHVS and FNYEAQ. The sequenced sample consisted of peripheral blood. The receptor was isolated from a man aged 65 to 79 with acute or convalescent COVID-19. This chain connects TRBV7-6 to TRBJ1-4; tentatively, D is TRBD1 (5 bases). Here the CDR3 reads CASSLAQGSNEKLFF. Here the CDR3 DNA reads TGTGCCAGCAGCTTAGCGCAGGGTTCTAATGAAAAACTGTTTTTT.